These T cell receptor beta chains were read from a single sample in a study of blood T cell repertoires in COVID-19. TCRdb's table, derived via immunoSEQ multiplex PCR, lists solely in-frame clones and lacks some. The table has about 180,000 clones, roughly nine tenths seen once; the top ten hold 2% to 2.5%. Material for sequencing was PBMCs or T cells enriched from blood (not recorded which). These receptors originate from a woman aged 40-49 years with acute COVID-19. The CDR3 runs from the conserved cysteine through the conserved F or W. D genes are given only for firm matches. Only some rows state a clone size, as once, few, many or a class for expanded clones.

j_call d_call v_call clone_size cdr3_aa cdr3_nt
TRBJ2-3 - TRBV7-2 once CASSSSADTQYF TGTGCCAGCAGTTCCTCAGCGGATACGCAGTATTTT
TRBJ1-2 - TRBV30 - CAWSATNLNYGYTF TGTGCCTGGAGTGCAACAAACCTTAACTATGGCTACACCTTC
TRBJ2-2 TRBD2 TRBV7-9 - CASSTGLAALMGELFF TGTGCCAGCAGCACGGGACTAGCGGCACTCATGGGGGAGCTGTTTTTT
TRBJ1-1 TRBD1 TRBV30 - CAWTRTGGITEAFF TGTGCCTGGACCCGGACAGGGGGAATCACTGAAGCTTTCTTT
TRBJ1-1 - TRBV7-2 - CASSLAFTDMNTEAFF TGTGCCAGCAGCTTAGCGTTTACAGACATGAACACTGAAGCTTTCTTT
TRBJ2-7 - TRBV18 - CASSPGVGGVGHF TGTGCCAGCTCACCAGGGGTCGGGGGAGTAGGGCACTTC
TRBJ2-1 - TRBV27 - CASSLGLALGEQFF TGTGCCAGCAGTTTGGGCCTAGCGCTAGGTGAGCAGTTCTTC
TRBJ1-5 - TRBV21-1 - CASSKAGGGSNQPQHF TGTGCCAGCAGCAAAGCAGGGGGCGGCAGCAATCAGCCCCAGCATTTT
TRBJ2-3 - TRBV11-2 - CASSLGAITDTQYF TGTGCCAGCAGCCTTGGGGCTATCACAGATACGCAGTATTTT
TRBJ2-4 - TRBV6-2/TRBV6-3 - CASSYSQARNIQYF TGTGCCAGCAGTTACTCCCAGGCCAGAAACATTCAGTACTTC
TRBJ2-3 - TRBV7-9 once CASSPPIDTQYF TGTGCCAGCAGCCCCCCTATAGATACGCAGTATTTT